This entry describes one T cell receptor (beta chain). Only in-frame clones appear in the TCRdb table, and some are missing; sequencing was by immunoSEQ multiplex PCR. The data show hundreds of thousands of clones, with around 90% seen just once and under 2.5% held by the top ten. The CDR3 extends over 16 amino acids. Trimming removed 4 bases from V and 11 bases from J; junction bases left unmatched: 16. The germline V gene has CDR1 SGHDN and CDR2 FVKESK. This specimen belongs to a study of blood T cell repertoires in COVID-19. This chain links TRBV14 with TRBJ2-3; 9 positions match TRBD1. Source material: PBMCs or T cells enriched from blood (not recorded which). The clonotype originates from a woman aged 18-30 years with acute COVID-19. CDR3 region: CASSPLPGQGRMEQYF. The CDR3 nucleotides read TGTGCCAGCAGCCCCCTTCCGGGACAGGGTCGTATGGAGCAGTATTTT.